A single sample gave rise to the 15 T cell receptor beta chains below, sequenced in a study of blood T cells in healthy people across ages (dated by TCRdb to between 2014 and 2017). The library relied on 5' RACE. The sequencer listed for this sample is Illumina HiSeq 2500. The second PCR ran for roughly 6 to 11 cycles and used a J-beta primer mix along with a sample-barcoded 5' primer. TCRdb reprocessed the public reads (quality trimming at Q25 with fastp, clone calling with MiXCR) and kept in-frame beta chains. Under each unique CDR3 protein, matching rows form one entry showing the most common genes and DNA. In all, the sample holds 710,000 or so distinct CDR3 sequences, and roughly 30% of those were seen once. Less than 20% of the sample goes to the ten largest clones. The sequencing input was blood. Receptors were obtained from an elderly woman in good health. Donor details come from another sample of the same person, matched by shared clones.

The gene calls are TRBV7-9 and TRBJ1-6, with 8 bases aligning to TRBD1. This CDR3 has 17 residues. Germline-derived CDR1 and CDR2 are SEHNR and FQNEAQ (reference sequence). Unmatched junction bases numbered 11, after V lost 4 bases and J lost 6 bases. CDR3 protein: CASSSPRTGRTNSPLHF. In DNA, the CDR3 is TGTGCCAGCAGCTCCCCCCGGACAGGGAGGACTAATTCACCCCTCCACTTT.

This clonotype was counted ten times or more. V and J are TRBV7-2 and TRBJ2-7; D possibly matches TRBD1 or TRBD2 (5 bases each). Germline V gene data show CDR1 as SGHTA and CDR2 as FQGNSA. Between the trimmed V and J ends, which lost 5 bases and 4 bases, there was a span of 12 bases. The CDR3 extends over 13 amino acids. This chain's CDR3 is CASSEPGRYEQYF. The CDR3 DNA follows: TGTGCCAGCAGCGAACCGGGACGGTACGAGCAGTACTTC.

The rearrangement uses TRBV20-1 and TRBJ2-1, with D hard to call. The end of the DNA fits TRBJ2-7 better, so the J call may be wrong. Germline values: CDR1 DFQATT, CDR2 SNEGSKA (reference sequence). The CDR3 has 15 residues. The chain's CDR3 is CSANTLPASYNEQYF. CDR3 DNA sequence: TGCAGTGCTAACACCCTGCCGGCCTCCTACAATGAGCAGTACTTC.

The rearrangement links TRBV24-1 to TRBJ2-1, with unresolved D. Near its end, the DNA agrees better with TRBJ2-7, so the J call may be wrong. Per the germline V gene, CDR1 is KGHDR and CDR2 is SFDVKD. CDR3 length: 12 amino acids. The DNA for the CDR3 is TGTGCCACCAGCCGCTCCTACAATGAGCAGTACTTC. Its protein product is CATSRSYNEQYF.

About this clonotype: Sequence at one end of the junction differs from germline and may be a read error. This rearrangement joins TRBV19 to TRBJ1-5; 7 bases match TRBD1. CDR3 length: 19 amino acids. Germline V gene data show CDR1 as LNHDA and CDR2 as SQIVND (reference sequence). CDR3 loop: CASITLLLGQPYSKQPQHF. The CDR3 DNA reads as TGTGCCAGTATAACTCTCCTACTGGGACAGCCATATAGCAAGCAGCCCCAGCATTTT.

This clonotype was recorded at least ten times. The chain links TRBV15 to TRBJ2-1; 9 bases map to TRBD1. The trim removed 0 bases at V and 6 bases at J, leaving 6 bases unmatched. The CDR3 runs to 16 residues. From germline, CDR1 is LNHNV and CDR2 YYDKDF (reference sequence). The CDR3 protein is CATSRDLQGAGNEQFF. The CDR3 coding sequence is TGTGCCACCAGCAGAGATCTACAGGGGGCTGGCAATGAGCAGTTCTTC.

The V call is TRBV7-9, the J call TRBJ2-5, with 8 nucleotides matching TRBD2. V was clipped by 1 base and J by 4 bases; unmatched bases: 8. The CDR3 runs to 16 residues. CDR1 is SEHNR and CDR2 is FQNEAQ in the germline V gene (reference sequence). The CDR3 region has the DNA TGTGCCAGCAGCTTAGTTGAGGCGGGAGGCGGAGAGACCCAGTACTTC. It is translated as CASSLVEAGGGETQYF.

At least ten counts were recorded for this clonotype. The chain joins TRBV4-3 to TRBJ2-3; unclear D gene. V dropped 0 bases and J dropped 12 bases, with 19 bases sitting between them. CDR1 LGHNA and CDR2 YSLEER come from the germline V gene. There are 15 residues in the CDR3. The chain's CDR3 is CASSQDQGSWGKQYF. The DNA of the CDR3 is TGCGCCAGCAGCCAAGATCAAGGGTCCTGGGGAAAACAGTATTTT.

This chain uses TRBV5-1 with TRBJ2-4; 9 bases align to TRBD1. Germline lookup yields CDR1 SGHRS and CDR2 YFSETQ. Trimming at V came to 1 base and at J to 3 bases, leaving 5 bases not matched to a gene. The CDR3 length is 16 residues. The CDR3 DNA follows: TGCGCCAGCAGCTTGACAGGGGGCTATGGCAAAAACATTCAGTACTTC. Residues: CASSLTGGYGKNIQYF.

The rearrangement links TRBV13 to TRBJ2-1; tentative D call: TRBD2 (5 bases). This CDR3 contains 13 residues. The V end was cut by 5 bases, the J end by 8 bases, with 13 bases between. In germline, CDR1 is PRHDT, CDR2 FYEKMQ (reference sequence). The CDR3 spells CASSILKGDEQFF. CDR3 in DNA: TGTGCCAGCAGCATACTTAAGGGAGATGAGCAGTTCTTC.

The table lists this clonotype with a count of one. Mismatch with germline at one junction end may stem from a read error. The chain employs TRBV15 and TRBJ2-2; D is perhaps TRBD2 (6 bases). This CDR3 has 16 amino acids. Germline values: CDR1 LNHNV, CDR2 YYDKDF (reference sequence). The chain's CDR3 is CATSRDTSRVGGERFF. For the CDR3, the DNA is TGTGCCACCAGCAGAGACACCTCCAGGGTCGGCGGGGAGCGGTTTTTT.

For the CDR3, the DNA is TGTGCCAGCAGCACCAGGGGACAGACTAGCGGCCAGAGCTCCTACGAGCAGTACTTC. Amino acid sequence: CASSTRGQTSGQSSYEQYF. This chain joins TRBV28 and TRBJ2-7; 9 bases map to TRBD2. Germline V lookup: CDR1 MDHEN, CDR2 SYDVKM. The CDR3 runs to 19 residues. V shed 6 bases and J 0 bases; nucleotides not matched to a gene: 18. The complete variable domain, with remaining parts taken from reference TRBV28 and TRBJ2-7, reads DVKVTQSSRYLVKRTGEKVFLECVQDMDHENMFWYRQDPGLGLRLIYFSYDVKMKEKGDIPEGYSVSREKKERFSLILESASTNQTSMYLCASSTRGQTSGQSSYEQYFGPGTRLTVT.

The chain links TRBV3-1 to TRBJ1-5; D is possibly TRBD1 (5 bases). Trimming took off 8 bases at V and 0 bases at J, with 8 bases between the two ends. This CDR3 is 13 amino acids long. Germline V gives CDR1 LGHDT, CDR2 YNNKEL (reference sequence). The CDR3, as DNA: TGTGCCAGCCCGACAGTTAGCAATCAGCCCCAGCATTTT. Translation: CASPTVSNQPQHF. The full variable domain, with the rest looked up from reference TRBV3-1 and TRBJ1-5, is DTAVSQTPKYLVTQMGNDKSIKCEQNLGHDTMYWYKQDSKKFLKIMFSYNNKELIINETVPNRFSPKSPDKAHLNLHINSLELGDSAVYFCASPTVSNQPQHFGDGTRLSIL.

The chain joins TRBV30 to TRBJ2-3; D gene uncertain. The CDR3 sequence is 15 residues long. Trimming shortened V by 0 bases and J by 2 bases, and 12 bases separated the two germline ends. Looked up from germline, CDR1 is GTSNPN and CDR2 is SVGIG (reference sequence). CDR3 nucleotide sequence: TGTGCCTGGAGTGTACAGTGGTGGGACACAGATACGCAGTATTTT. Translating it yields CAWSVQWWDTDTQYF.

This chain uses TRBV6-4 with TRBJ1-2; 10 bases match TRBD1. The CDR3 has 13 residues. The J segment lost 6 bases and the V segment lost 6 bases, leaving 4 bases of the junction unmatched. The germline gives CDR1 MRHNA, CDR2 SNTAGT. The CDR3 region is CASRYGTGDGYTF. Here the CDR3 DNA reads TGTGCCAGCAGATATGGGACAGGGGATGGCTACACCTTC.